The source of this T cell receptor (beta chain) is a study of cytomegalovirus exposure and HLA in healthy donors (dated by TCRdb to 2015 to 2018). Study-wide context: According to an earlier analysis of 450 to 650 of the donors, some 170 million T cells yielded roughly 100 million unique TCR beta sequences and around 300 Gb of sequence data. The study aimed to test whether signatures of past pathogen exposure could be identified by cataloging public T cell receptors. A separate validation cohort of more than 100 different subjects was used in addition to the roughly 640-subject first cohort. In an earlier analysis of a few hundred of the donors, high-throughput TCR beta sequencing was used to judge whether each TCR beta V gene segment behaved as functional or pseudogenic. The number of typed donors differed by locus: about 620-630 for A, B, C, DRB1 and DQB1; about 520 for DQA1; 606 for DPA1; and about 470 for DPB1. Using immunosequencing, the study profiled T cell repertoires from 640 or so subjects and related those repertoires to cytomegalovirus serostatus. Rather than using new phenotypic data, the later analysis identified candidate immune exposures from TCR beta sequences and from how often those sequences occurred across donors. Donor age, sex, ethnicity and CMV serostatus were compiled alongside the repertoire data. Roughly 300 gigabases of sequencing data and tens of millions of unique TCR sequences were included in an early release covering about 700 HLA-typed donors. All discovery cohort repertoires had been generated on a single sequencing platform. About 5 DR-DQ haplotypes were handled as single units for association and clustering, since linkage in the cohort was strong. The genetic ancestry cluster associated with self-reported Caucasian donors included 70% to 85% of the approximately 430 genotyped donors. The study combined high-throughput TCR immunosequencing, statistical association of individual TCRs with disease status, and machine learning to predict cytomegalovirus infection status. Among some 410 genotyped donors of the cohort, an average of roughly 230,000 unique TCR beta nucleotide sequences was sequenced per donor, of which about 18% were non-productive. A later genetic analysis took genome-wide SNP genotypes for 398 of the 666 donors and used that subset as a discovery cohort. Both class I and class II loci were covered by HLA typing, at four-digit resolution. In a later analysis, previously published TCR beta repertoires from several hundred donors were re-analyzed and high-resolution HLA genotyping was added so that TCR occurrence patterns could be studied. General study outcomes and caveats: Because some donors lacked HLA typing at each locus, the association tests relied only on the typed subset. Specific HLA alleles were associated with 16,951 TCR beta sequences at a false discovery rate of 0.05 in a later analysis. The classifier was reported to diagnose cytomegalovirus status with high specificity and sensitivity in both the original and validation cohorts. A further reported finding was that TCR beta sequences accurately predicted the HLA-A and HLA-B alleles for most subjects in the first cohort. In an earlier analysis of 587 of the donors, most TCR beta V segments appeared in productive rearrangements about 87% or about 30% of the time, broadly matching IMGT annotations. The only immune exposure information available for the cohort was CMV serostatus. Several of the top co-occurrence clusters appeared to be linked to parvovirus B19, influenza, CMV and Epstein-Barr virus, according to a later analysis. Most CMV-associated TCR beta chains appeared to be HLA-restricted in a later analysis, and the HLA associations seemed to be driven largely by CMV exposure. In a later analysis, the rate of TCR association differed among HLA loci, with DRB1 alleles having the most associated TCRs and HLA-C alleles having the fewest. Across donors, most TCR sequences were observed very rarely, whereas some public TCRs were present in many individuals. Roughly uniform sequencing depth across donors was assumed in presence/absence analyses, although this assumption may not hold. The study gave a list of 150 to 200 TCR beta chains associated with cytomegalovirus. This cohort had only TCR beta chains sequenced, and the lack of alpha or paired-chain data limited which features could be detected. Some IMGT-functional V segments, including TRBV6-2 and TRBV6-3, could not be distinguished by the 87-base-pair reads and were therefore excluded. Over 15 rarely observed V segments, including chromosome 9 orphons, were excluded from the earlier analysis of approximately 500 of the donors because counts were too low. The authors suggested that the approach could potentially be extended to other disease states and immunological phenotypes. When HLA alleles, especially DR and DQ, strongly co-occurred, attributing TCR associations to individual alleles was difficult. In vitro tests confirmed that a few of the cytomegalovirus-associated TCR beta chains recognize cytomegalovirus antigens. In a later genetic analysis, fewer N-insertions in productive TCRs were reported among donors in an Asian-associated ancestry cluster than the roughly 710-donor mean. Compared with equally common non-associated chains, HLA-associated TCR beta chains in a later analysis were more clonally expanded and had lower generation probabilities. V-gene and J-gene trimming of TCR beta chains was associated with a missense DCLRE1C variant in a later genetic analysis, and the association was replicated in an independent cohort. Correlated functional status among segregating V segments might reflect linkage disequilibrium, but an unknown experimental factor could not be ruled out. A cluster of highly shared sequence variants was judged likely to represent a technical artifact of the sequencing pipeline.

Libraries were made using the immunoSEQ multiplex PCR assay. The multiplex PCR relied on a mix of 60 forward primers for TCR Vbeta segments and 13 reverse primers for TCR Jbeta segments. A multiplex PCR assay on genomic DNA amplified the CDR3 region of rearranged TCR beta genes. The Illumina HiSeq System was used to sequence the amplified TCR beta libraries as 87-base-pair reads. Regarding the original processing steps: A later analysis tallied 75 million to 85 million unique TCR beta chains across the 700 or so repertoires, and about 10 million of those chains were shared by two or more donors. To remove PCR and sequencing errors, raw reads were error-corrected and collapsed into unique sequences using a nearest-neighbor algorithm that merged closely related sequences. Alignment of CDR3 sequences to IMGT reference sequences was used to assign V, D and J gene segments. For a sequence to be retained, a match of at least six nucleotides to both a V gene segment and a J gene segment was required. A rearrangement was called productive if the CDR3 had no stop codons and remained in frame with V and J, and every other rearrangement was called non-productive. CDR3 was defined according to IMGT convention as the region running from the second conserved V-encoded cysteine to the conserved J-encoded phenylalanine. The earlier analysis of about 610 of the donors excluded any sequence lacking an unambiguous match to a single V gene segment. An earlier analysis of just under 600 of the donors called V segments functional above 56.7% productive rearrangements and segregating when the between-donor standard deviation exceeded 5%. To diagnose cytomegalovirus status from the catalog of TCR beta chain sequences, a statistical classification framework was built. A later analysis assigned V and J genes by comparing TCR nucleotide sequences with IMGT/GENE-DB human TR gene sequences. A later analysis assigned CDR3 sequences and most-parsimonious VDJ recombination scenarios with the TCRdist pipeline. In a later analysis, every TCR beta chain was defined by the combination of its CDR3 amino acid sequence and its V-gene family, and reads without a unique V-gene family were dropped. To address suspected cross-contamination and a sequencing artifact, a later analysis removed around 590 highly shared, low-generation-probability nucleotide sequences. In a later analysis, a clonal expansion index for each public chain was calculated from normalized within-repertoire ranks of inferred template counts. Generation probabilities in a later analysis came from a VDJ recombination model fitted to out-of-frame rearrangements, and those results were checked against IGoR. Hypergeometric tests were used in a later analysis to score TCR-TCR, TCR-HLA and TCR-CMV co-occurrence, with a repertoire-size bias correction applied to the TCR pairs. False discovery rates were estimated in a later analysis by permuting HLA or CMV assignments 20 times. In a later analysis, co-occurring TCRs were grouped using DBSCAN, with TCRdist sequence similarity added in when clustering inside HLA-allele-positive subsets. Repertoires with fewer than 30,000 or more than 120,000 public chains were left out of co-occurrence clustering, as were a few repertoires with anomalous nucleotide sharing. Drawn from immuneACCESS, this table holds only the in-frame rearrangements with V and J called that TCRdb kept. Clones are partly lost; checked studies trace under half to an unresolved V gene and leave the rest unexplained. That table gives V, J and clone size, and the DNA gave D and trimming. The sample has some 130,000 clones on record, around 72% of them singletons. The ten largest make up over 1.5% of the sample.

With regard to this clone: Its antigen has not been determined. No qualities accompany the bases; no much larger clone lies one base away.

V loses 7 bases at its end and J loses 4 bases; junction bases beyond the gene matches: 8. CDR1 and CDR2 are read off the germline V gene as SNHLY and FYNNEI. The CDR3, cysteine through phenylalanine, is 15 amino acids long. The sequence is cut down to CDR3 DNA, 45 bases in frame from base 1. In total, approximately 690 healthy bone marrow donors made up the cohort. At the time of sampling, all cohort members were nominally healthy, though unrecorded immune exposures were likely present. The donor was CMV seronegative and belonged to the group of more than 300 seronegative cohort members. Each donor provided a peripheral blood sample, and peripheral blood mononuclear cells were used for TCR beta sequencing. Genomic DNA was extracted from the blood cell samples with the Qiagen DNeasy Blood Extraction Kit.

The chain uses TRBV2 and TRBJ1-1, with 11 middle bases fitting TRBD1. The receptor comes from a woman in her 40s in good health and CMV-seronegative. The sample taken for sequencing was PBMCs. The CDR3 reads CASKLDRGQATEAFF. The DNA sequence is TGTGCCAGCAAGTTGGACAGGGGGCAAGCCACTGAAGCTTTCTTT. The full variable domain, with segments outside the CDR3 supplied by the reference TRBV2 and TRBJ1-1 proteins, appears as EPEVTQTPSHQVTQMGQEVILRCVPISNHLYFYWYRQILGQKVEFLVSFYNNEISEKSEIFDDQFSVERPDGSNFTLKIRSTKLEDSAMYFCASKLDRGQATEAFFGQGTRLTVV.